The text below deals with one T cell receptor (beta chain). The data are from a study of shared T cell receptors in the human thymus. The CDR3 is made up of 17 amino acids. The V end lost 3 bases, the J end lost 0 bases, and 17 bases lay between the germline ends. Germline V gives CDR1 SGHTA, CDR2 FQGTGA. Repertoires were generated with immunoSEQ multiplex PCR, while TCRdb's copy carries only in-frame clones and drops some. The sample lists hundreds of thousands of clones; 70% to 90% were seen once. The same data also contributed to another study, on human thymus T cells. That source reports: Corrective surgery for congenital heart defects was being performed on the healthy Finnish infants who served as donors. Thymic resections from corrective heart surgery supplied the tissue. The authors found apparently biased V and J gene usage in thymic and blood repertoires. Thymic repertoires overlap heavily among unrelated individuals, related research has reported.

The sequencing sample was made of thymocytes. This chain uses TRBV7-3 with TRBJ1-1; D might be TRBD1 (5 bases). The source of this sequence is a girl less than two years old with a congenital heart defect. CDR3 bases: TGTGCCAGCAGCTTGCGGGACCAGGACCCGATGAACACTGAAGCTTTCTTT. It specifies CASSLRDQDPMNTEAFF. Using reference TRBV7-3 and TRBJ1-1 for the parts outside the CDR3, the full variable domain is GAGVSQTPSNKVTEKGKYVELRCDPISGHTALYWYRQSLGQGPEFLIYFQGTGAADDSGLPNDRFFAVRPEGSVSTLKIQRTERGDSAVYLCASSLRDQDPMNTEAFFGQGTRLTVV.